What follows describes a single T cell receptor (beta chain). The data derive from a study of blood T cell repertoires in COVID-19. Study details: T cells, B-cell-depleted T cells, or PBMCs supplied cDNA or gDNA.

In germline, CDR1 is SNHLY, CDR2 FYNNEI. V was shortened by 10 bases and J by 7 bases, with 16 bases between the two germline ends. The CDR3 spans 12 residues. The assay was immunoSEQ multiplex PCR, and TCRdb's table has in-frame clones only and misses some. The table records 130,000 to 150,000 clones, 81% of them present only once. The rearrangement joins TRBV2 to TRBJ1-2; D is perhaps TRBD1 (6 bases). This sequence originates from a human donor with acute or convalescent COVID-19. The donor label of this sample is uncertain. Sequenced material: peripheral blood. The CDR3 DNA is TGTGCCACCTCACTACAGGGAACTGGCTACACCTTC. This gives the protein CATSLQGTGYTF.